What follows is one T cell receptor (beta chain) and its context. What it recognizes is unknown. Germline CDR1 reads MGHRA; CDR2 reads YSYEKL. V was shortened by 0 bases and J by 8 bases, with 17 bases between the two germline ends. CDR3 length equals 16 residues. These data are taken from a study of shared clonotypes between healthy human individuals. CD45RO negativity and positive selection for CCR7 defined naive CD8 cells, a population that excluded terminally differentiated effector memory CD45RA+ cells. The assay was immunoSEQ multiplex PCR, and TCRdb's table has in-frame clones only and misses some. The sample shows about 2 million clones, just under 95% of them seen only once. Overall study results and limits: With few donors, the genetic and exposure-history diversity represented was limited.

The chain joins TRBV4-1 to TRBJ1-5; D not resolved. Sequencing input: naive CD8+ T cells sorted from blood. The sequence derives from a man between 18 and 35 years old in good health. CDR3 coding DNA: TGCGCCAGCAGCCAAGAAGGTCGGTCAGTTTGGGAGCCCCAGCATTTT. Translated, it gives CASSQEGRSVWEPQHF.